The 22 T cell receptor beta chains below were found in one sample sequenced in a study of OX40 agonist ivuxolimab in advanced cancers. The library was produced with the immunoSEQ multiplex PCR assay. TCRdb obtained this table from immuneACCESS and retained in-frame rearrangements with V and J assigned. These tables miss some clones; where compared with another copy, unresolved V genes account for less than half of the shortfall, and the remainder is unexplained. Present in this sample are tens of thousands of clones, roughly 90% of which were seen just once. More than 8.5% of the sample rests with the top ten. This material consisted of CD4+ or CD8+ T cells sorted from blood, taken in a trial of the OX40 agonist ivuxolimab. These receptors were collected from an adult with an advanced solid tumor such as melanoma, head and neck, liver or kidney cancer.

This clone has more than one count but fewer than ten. CDR3 region: CASANSNSPLHF. CDR3 DNA sequence: TGTGCCAGCGCGAACTCAAATTCACCCCTCCACTTT. The gene calls are TRBV2 and TRBJ1-6; the D is unclear. Trimming removed 8 bases at V and 7 bases at J, with 9 bases between. Germline CDR1 SNHLY, CDR2 FYNNEI. The CDR3 has 12 residues.

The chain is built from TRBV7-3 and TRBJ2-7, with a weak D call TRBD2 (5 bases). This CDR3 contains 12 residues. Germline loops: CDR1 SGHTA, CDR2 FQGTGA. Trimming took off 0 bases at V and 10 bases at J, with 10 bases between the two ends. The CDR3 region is CASSLTGGLQYF. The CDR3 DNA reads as TGTGCCAGCAGCTTAACTGGCGGGTTACAGTACTTC.

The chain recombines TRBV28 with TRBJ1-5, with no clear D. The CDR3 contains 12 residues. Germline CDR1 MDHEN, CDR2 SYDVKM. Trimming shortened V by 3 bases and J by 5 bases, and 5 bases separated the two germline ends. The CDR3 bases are TGTGCCAGCAGTTTCATTGATCAGCCCCAGCATTTT. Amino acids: CASSFIDQPQHF. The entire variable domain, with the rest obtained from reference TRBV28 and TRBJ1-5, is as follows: DVKVTQSSRYLVKRTGEKVFLECVQDMDHENMFWYRQDPGLGLRLIYFSYDVKMKEKGDIPEGYSVSREKKERFSLILESASTNQTSMYLCASSFIDQPQHFGDGTRLSIL.

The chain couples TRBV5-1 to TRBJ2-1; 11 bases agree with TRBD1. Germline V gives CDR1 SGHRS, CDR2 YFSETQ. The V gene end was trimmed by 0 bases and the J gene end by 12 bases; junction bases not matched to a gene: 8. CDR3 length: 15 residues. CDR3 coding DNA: TGCGCCAGCAGCTTGGGGACAGGGGGCGCGATTAGGCAGTTCTTC. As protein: CASSLGTGGAIRQFF.

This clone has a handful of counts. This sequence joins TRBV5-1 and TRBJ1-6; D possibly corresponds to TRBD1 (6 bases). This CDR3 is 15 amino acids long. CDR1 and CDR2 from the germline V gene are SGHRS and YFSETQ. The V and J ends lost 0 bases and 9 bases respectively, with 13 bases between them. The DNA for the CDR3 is TGCGCCAGCAGCTTGGTGTACAGGGATCGTTCACCCCTCCACTTT. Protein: CASSLVYRDRSPLHF.

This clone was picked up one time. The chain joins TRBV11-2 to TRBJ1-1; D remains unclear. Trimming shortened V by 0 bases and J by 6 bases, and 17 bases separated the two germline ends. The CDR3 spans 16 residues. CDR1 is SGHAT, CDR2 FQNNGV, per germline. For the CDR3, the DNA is TGTGCCAGCAGCTTAGATAGGGTGGGGTCCGGAGCTGAAGCTTTCTTT. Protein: CASSLDRVGSGAEAFF.

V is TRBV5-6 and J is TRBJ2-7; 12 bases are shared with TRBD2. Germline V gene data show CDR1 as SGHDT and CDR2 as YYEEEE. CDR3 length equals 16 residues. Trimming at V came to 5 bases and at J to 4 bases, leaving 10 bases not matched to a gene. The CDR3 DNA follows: TGTGCCAGCAGTCTCCGACTAGCGGGAGCGGGTTACGAGCAGTACTTC. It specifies CASSLRLAGAGYEQYF.

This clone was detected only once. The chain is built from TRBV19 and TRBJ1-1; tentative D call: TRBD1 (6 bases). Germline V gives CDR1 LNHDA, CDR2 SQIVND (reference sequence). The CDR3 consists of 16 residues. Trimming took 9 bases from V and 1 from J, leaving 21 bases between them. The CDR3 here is CASAKGADRPNTEAFF. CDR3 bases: TGTGCCAGCGCCAAAGGCGCCGACAGGCCGAACACTGAAGCTTTCTTT.

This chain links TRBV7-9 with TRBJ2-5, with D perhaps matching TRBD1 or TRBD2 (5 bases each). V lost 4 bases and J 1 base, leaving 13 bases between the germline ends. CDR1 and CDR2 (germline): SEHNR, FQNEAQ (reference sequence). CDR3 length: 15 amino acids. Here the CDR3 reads CASSSGTVFQETQYF. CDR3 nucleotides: TGTGCCAGCAGCTCGGGGACGGTTTTCCAAGAGACCCAGTACTTC.

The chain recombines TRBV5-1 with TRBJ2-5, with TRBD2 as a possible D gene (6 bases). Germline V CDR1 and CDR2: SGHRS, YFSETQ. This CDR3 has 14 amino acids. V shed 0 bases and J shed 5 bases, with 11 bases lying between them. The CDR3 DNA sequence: TGCGCCAGCAGCTTGGCAGTTGGGGGGGAGACCCAGTACTTC. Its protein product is CASSLAVGGETQYF. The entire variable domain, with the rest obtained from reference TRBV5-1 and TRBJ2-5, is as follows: KAGVTQTPRYLIKTRGQQVTLSCSPISGHRSVSWYQQTPGQGLQFLFEYFSETQRNKGNFPGRFSGRQFSNSRSEMNVSTLELGDSALYLCASSLAVGGETQYFGPGTRLLVL.

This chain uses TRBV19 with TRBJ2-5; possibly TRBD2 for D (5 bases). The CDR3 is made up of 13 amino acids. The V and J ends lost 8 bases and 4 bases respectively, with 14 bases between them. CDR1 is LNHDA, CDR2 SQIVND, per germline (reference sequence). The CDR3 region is CASAAASLETQYF. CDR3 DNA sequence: TGTGCCAGTGCAGCGGCCTCATTAGAGACCCAGTACTTC. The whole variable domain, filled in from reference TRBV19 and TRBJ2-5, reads DGGITQSPKYLFRKEGQNVTLSCEQNLNHDAMYWYRQDPGQGLRLIYYSQIVNDFQKGDIAEGYSVSREKKESFPLTVTSAQKNPTAFYLCASAAASLETQYFGPGTRLLVL.

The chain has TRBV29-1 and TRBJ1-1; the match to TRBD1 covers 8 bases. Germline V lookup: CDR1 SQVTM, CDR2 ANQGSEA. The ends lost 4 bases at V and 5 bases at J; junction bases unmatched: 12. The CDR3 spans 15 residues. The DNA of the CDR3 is TGCAGCGTTGGGCCTCTACAGGGGGAAAGGACTGAAGCTTTCTTT. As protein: CSVGPLQGERTEAFF.

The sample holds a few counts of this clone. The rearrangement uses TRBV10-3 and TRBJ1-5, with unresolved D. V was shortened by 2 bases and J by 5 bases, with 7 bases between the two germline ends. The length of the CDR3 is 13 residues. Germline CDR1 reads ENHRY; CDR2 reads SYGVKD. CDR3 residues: CAISEGLDQPQHF. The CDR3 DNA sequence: TGTGCCATCAGTGAGGGACTCGATCAGCCCCAGCATTTT.

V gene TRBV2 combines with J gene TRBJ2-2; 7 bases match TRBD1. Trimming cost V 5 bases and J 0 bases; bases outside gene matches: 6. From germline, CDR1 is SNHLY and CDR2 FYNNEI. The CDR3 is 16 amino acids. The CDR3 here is CASSRGQVSNTGELFF. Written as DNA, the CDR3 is TGTGCCAGCAGTCGCGGACAGGTTTCGAACACCGGGGAGCTGTTTTTT.

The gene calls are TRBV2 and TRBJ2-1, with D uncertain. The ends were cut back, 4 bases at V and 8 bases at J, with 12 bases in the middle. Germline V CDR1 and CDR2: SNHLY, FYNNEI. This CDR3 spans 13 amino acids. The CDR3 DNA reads TGTGCCAGCAGTGGGGCCGGGTCGGATGAGCAGTTCTTC. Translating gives CASSGAGSDEQFF.

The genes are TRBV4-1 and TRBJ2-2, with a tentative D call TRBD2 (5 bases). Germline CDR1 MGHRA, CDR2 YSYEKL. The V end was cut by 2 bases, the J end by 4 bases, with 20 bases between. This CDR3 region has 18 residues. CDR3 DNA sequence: TGCGCCAGCAGCCAATTGTGGTCCCCTACTAGTTTCACCGGGGAGCTGTTTTTT. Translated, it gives CASSQLWSPTSFTGELFF.

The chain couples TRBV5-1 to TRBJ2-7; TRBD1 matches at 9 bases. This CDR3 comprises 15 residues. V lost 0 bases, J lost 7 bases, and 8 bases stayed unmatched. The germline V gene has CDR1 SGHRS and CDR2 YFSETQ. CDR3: CASSLGGTGFREQYF. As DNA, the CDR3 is TGCGCCAGCAGCTTGGGCGGGACAGGGTTTCGAGAGCAGTACTTC. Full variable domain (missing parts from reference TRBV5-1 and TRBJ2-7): KAGVTQTPRYLIKTRGQQVTLSCSPISGHRSVSWYQQTPGQGLQFLFEYFSETQRNKGNFPGRFSGRQFSNSRSEMNVSTLELGDSALYLCASSLGGTGFREQYFGPGTRLTVT.

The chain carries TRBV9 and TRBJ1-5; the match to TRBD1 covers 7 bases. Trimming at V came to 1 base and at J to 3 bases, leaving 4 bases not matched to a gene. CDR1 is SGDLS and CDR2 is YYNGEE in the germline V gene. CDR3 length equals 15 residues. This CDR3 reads CASSVTGAFNQPQHF. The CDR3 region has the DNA TGTGCCAGCAGCGTAACAGGGGCTTTCAATCAGCCCCAGCATTTT.

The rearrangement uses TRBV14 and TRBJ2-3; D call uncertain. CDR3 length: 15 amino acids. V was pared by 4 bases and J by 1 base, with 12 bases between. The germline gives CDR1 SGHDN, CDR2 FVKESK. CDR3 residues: CASSPYKDRTDTQYF. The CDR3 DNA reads TGTGCCAGCAGCCCATACAAGGACCGCACAGATACGCAGTATTTT.

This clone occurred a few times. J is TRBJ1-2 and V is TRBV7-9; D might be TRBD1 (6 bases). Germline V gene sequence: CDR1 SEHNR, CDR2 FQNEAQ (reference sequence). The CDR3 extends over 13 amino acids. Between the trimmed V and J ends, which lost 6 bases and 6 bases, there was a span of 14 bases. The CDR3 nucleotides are TGTGCCAGCAGTCCGAGGGGGGCGAATGGCTACACCTTC. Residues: CASSPRGANGYTF.

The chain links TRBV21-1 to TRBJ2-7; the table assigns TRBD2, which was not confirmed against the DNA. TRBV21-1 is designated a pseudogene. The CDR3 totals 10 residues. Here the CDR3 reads CASSKRGRLF. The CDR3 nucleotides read TGTGCCAGCAGCAAACGGGGTCGGCTCTTC.

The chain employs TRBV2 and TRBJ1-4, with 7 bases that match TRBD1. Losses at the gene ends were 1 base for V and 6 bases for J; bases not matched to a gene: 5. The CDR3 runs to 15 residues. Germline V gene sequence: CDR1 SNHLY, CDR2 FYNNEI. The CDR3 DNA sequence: TGTGCCAGCAGTGAAGAACAGGGGTTTGATGAAAAACTGTTTTTT. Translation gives CASSEEQGFDEKLFF.